A selection of T cell receptor beta chains follows, all from one sample in a study of control samples from healthy donors and cancer patients. The data were produced by immunoSEQ multiplex PCR, yet TCRdb's version contains in-frame clones alone and is incomplete. The sample gives 50,000 to 65,000 clones, 75% to 95% of which show up once; roughly 1.2% is in the top ten. The specimen sequenced was PBMCs. The receptors come from a woman in her 50s with colorectal cancer. CDR3s include the opening cysteine and the closing phenylalanine or tryptophan. Each record gives: J gene, clone size, V gene, D gene, CDR3 DNA, CDR3 protein. A D gene is named only where the DNA matches it firmly. Expanded clones get a size class; other rows say once, few or many, or leave the size out.

J: TRBJ2-2; size: .; V: TRBV7-8; D: .; DNA: TGTGCCAGCAGCTGGAACAGGGTGGGCGGGGAGCTGTTTTTT; CDR3: CASSWNRVGGELFF
J: TRBJ1-1; size: .; V: TRBV6-6; D: .; DNA: TGTGCCAGCAGTGTCGCCTTGGGGGTCGCTGAAGCTTTCTTT; CDR3: CASSVALGVAEAFF
J: TRBJ2-7; size: .; V: TRBV29-1; D: TRBD1; DNA: TGCAGCGTCCGCACTGACAGGGACGGATACGAGCAGTACTTC; CDR3: CSVRTDRDGYEQYF
J: TRBJ1-4; size: .; V: TRBV11-2; D: .; DNA: TGTGCCAGCAGCTTCTCGTCAACTAATGAAAAACTGTTTTTT; CDR3: CASSFSSTNEKLFF
J: TRBJ2-7; size: once; V: TRBV27; D: TRBD1; DNA: TGTGCCAGCGCCCGCAGGGGGCGACCCTCCTACGAGCAGTACTTC; CDR3: CASARRGRPSYEQYF
J: TRBJ1-6; size: .; V: TRBV5-1; D: TRBD1; DNA: TGCGCCAGCAGCTTGGACAGGGGAGGTTCACCCCTCCACTTT; CDR3: CASSLDRGGSPLHF
J: TRBJ2-3; size: once; V: TRBV28; D: TRBD2; DNA: TGTGCCAGCAGTCCCCTCGGGATAGCGGGGGGGCCATATACGCAGTATTTT; CDR3: CASSPLGIAGGPYTQYF
J: TRBJ2-1; size: .; V: TRBV3-1/TRBV3-2; D: TRBD2; DNA: TGTGCCAGCAGCCGCTCCGCGGGAGGCTCCTACAATGAGCAGTTCTTC; CDR3: CASSRSAGGSYNEQFF
J: TRBJ2-7; size: .; V: TRBV7-2; D: .; DNA: TGTGCCAGCAACTACGGGACAACCGGCGGGTACGAGCAGTACTTC; CDR3: CASNYGTTGGYEQYF
J: TRBJ2-1; size: .; V: TRBV19; D: .; DNA: TGTGCCAGTAGTATTACACCGCTCGTTGAGCAGTTCTTC; CDR3: CASSITPLVEQFF
J: TRBJ2-5; size: .; V: TRBV2; D: .; DNA: TGTGCCAGCAGTGATTCGGAGACCCAGTACTTC; CDR3: CASSDSETQYF
J: TRBJ1-5; size: .; V: TRBV30; D: TRBD1; DNA: TGTGCCTGGAGTCCCAACAGGGGTGGACCCCAGCATTTT; CDR3: CAWSPNRGGPQHF